The clone carrying this T cell receptor beta chain was counted a few times. Its antigen is as yet unknown. This sample stems from a study of human T cells and chemical hapten exposure. Overall study findings and caveats: A positive correlation with patch test score was shown by PT1 expanded TCR counts. Alopecia in the donors means their immune response may deviate from healthy people's. Expanded TCRs created a significantly greater count of big CDR3 similarity clusters than controls did.

Trimming pared 1 base from V and 9 bases from J, leaving 10 bases between. The CDR3 runs 13 residues. TCRdb redid the calling of the RACE reads with MiXCR, one entry per CDR3 protein. Of about 42,000 distinct CDR3 sequences listed, approximately 9.7% are singletons. Time point reported: patch test 2, 6 weeks after DPC sensitization. This sample's treatment: therapeutic diphenylcyclopropenone sensitization with weekly scalp DPC. RNA extraction used unfractionated whole blood as the source of total RNA. Sequencing was performed on whole blood, taken in connection with sensitization to the hapten diphenylcyclopropenone (DPC). The TCR comes from a young woman with alopecia areata. Some clones in this sample may be carry-over from other donors' samples. The V gene is TRBV12-3 or TRBV12-4, the J gene TRBJ2-1, with D hard to call. The CDR3: CASSLGVRTEQFF. The CDR3 DNA is TGTGCCAGCAGTTTAGGTGTGCGGACTGAGCAGTTCTTC.